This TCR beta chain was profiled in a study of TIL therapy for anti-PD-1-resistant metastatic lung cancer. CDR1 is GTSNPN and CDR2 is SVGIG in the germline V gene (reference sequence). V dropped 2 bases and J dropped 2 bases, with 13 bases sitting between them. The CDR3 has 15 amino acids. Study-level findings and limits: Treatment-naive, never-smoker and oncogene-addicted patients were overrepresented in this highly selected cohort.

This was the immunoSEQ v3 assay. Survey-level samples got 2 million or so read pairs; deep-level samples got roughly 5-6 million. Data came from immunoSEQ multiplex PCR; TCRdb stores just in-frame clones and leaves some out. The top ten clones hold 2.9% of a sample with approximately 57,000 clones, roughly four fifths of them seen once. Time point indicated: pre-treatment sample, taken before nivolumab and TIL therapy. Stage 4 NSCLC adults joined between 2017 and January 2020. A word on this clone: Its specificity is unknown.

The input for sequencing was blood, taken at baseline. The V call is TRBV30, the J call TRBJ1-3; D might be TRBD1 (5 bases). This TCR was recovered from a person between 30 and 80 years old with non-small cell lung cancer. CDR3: CAWSSVGGTGNTIYF. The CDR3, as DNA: TGTGCCTGGAGTTCAGTCGGGGGAACTGGAAACACCATATATTTT.